This T cell receptor (beta chain) was retrieved from a study of early T cells in non-severe SARS-CoV-2 infection. V lost 5 bases, J lost 5 bases, and 12 bases lay in between. CDR3 length: 14 residues. Germline CDR1 reads MNHEY; CDR2 reads SVGAGI. TCRdb re-called the 5' RACE reads with MiXCR, one entry per CDR3 protein. The table lists 65,000 to 95,000 distinct CDR3 sequences, approximately 16% of them singletons. What was sequenced was whole blood. The chain carries TRBV6-5 and TRBJ2-2; TRBD2 is a possible D gene (5 bases). The receptor was derived from an adult who was a healthcare worker with PCR-confirmed SARS-CoV-2 infection or an uninfected control (not recorded which). The CDR3 here is CASSHASNTGELFF. The CDR3 coding sequence is TGTGCCAGCAGTCACGCTAGCAATACCGGGGAGCTGTTTTTT.